This TCR beta chain was observed in a study of CD8 T cells in ankylosing spondylitis. A single record per CDR3 protein comes from TCRdb applying MiXCR to the 5' RACE reads. The sample has 250,000 to 350,000 distinct CDR3 sequences; more than 20% are singletons. V dropped 2 bases and J dropped 2; count of bases not matched to a gene: 3. CDR1 and CDR2 (germline): MNHEY, SVGAGI. The CDR3 spans 15 residues. This clonotype was counted a few times. Antigen: not known. Study conclusions and caveats: Disease-linked clones reportedly concentrated significantly in matched ankylosing spondylitis synovial fluid.

This receptor was obtained from a female donor with ankylosing spondylitis or in good health (not recorded which). The sample taken for sequencing was blood, either unsorted or a sorted T cell fraction (not recorded which). This chain connects TRBV6-5 to TRBJ2-7; 10 bases are shared with TRBD2. CDR3: CASSYRLAGAYEQYF. CDR3 DNA: TGTGCCAGCAGTTACAGGCTAGCGGGGGCCTACGAGCAGTACTTC.